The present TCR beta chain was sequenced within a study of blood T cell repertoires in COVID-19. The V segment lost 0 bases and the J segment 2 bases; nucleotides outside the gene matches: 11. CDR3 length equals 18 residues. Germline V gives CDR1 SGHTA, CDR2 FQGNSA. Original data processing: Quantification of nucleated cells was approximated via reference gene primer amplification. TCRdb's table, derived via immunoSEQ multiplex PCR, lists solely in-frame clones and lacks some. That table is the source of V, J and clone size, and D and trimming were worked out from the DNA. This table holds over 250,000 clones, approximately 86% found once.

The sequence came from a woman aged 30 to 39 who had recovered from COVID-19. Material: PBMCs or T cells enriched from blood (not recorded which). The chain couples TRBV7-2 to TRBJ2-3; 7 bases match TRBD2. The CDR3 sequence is CASSLARVSGPNTDTQYF. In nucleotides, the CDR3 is TGTGCCAGCAGCTTAGCACGGGTTAGCGGGCCTAACACAGATACGCAGTATTTT.